Below, 19 T cell receptor beta chains from the same sample are listed, as sequenced in a study of CD8+ T cells in alopecia areata. Noted treatment: oral pan-JAK inhibitor, 5-10 mg twice daily. RNA, once extracted, was reverse transcribed into cDNA for use as the sequencing template. Some clones are missing from TCRdb's copy, which holds only in-frame ones; the method was immunoSEQ multiplex PCR. The sample contains 150,000 to 200,000 clones, just under 65% of which appear only once. Sequenced material: CD4+ T cells sorted from blood, taken around week 50, from a patient treated with tofacitinib. The receptors shown here come from a human donor with alopecia areata.

This clone was seen a few times. V gene TRBV5-1 combines with J gene TRBJ2-3; TRBD2 agrees at 8 bases. After removal of 4 bases from V and 10 bases from J, the junction contained 2 bases not matched to a gene. In germline, CDR1 is SGHRS, CDR2 YFSETQ. The CDR3 is made up of 11 amino acids. CDR3 DNA sequence: TGCGCCAGCAGCCCGGGGGGGCCGCAGTATTTT. Its translation is CASSPGGPQYF.

The chain has TRBV5-1 and TRBJ2-6; 10 bases are a match to TRBD1. From germline, CDR1 is SGHRS and CDR2 YFSETQ. This CDR3 has 16 residues. V was pared by 0 bases and J by 4 bases, with 1 base of the junction left unmatched. The CDR3 DNA follows: TGCGCCAGCAGCTTGGGACAGGGGGCCGGGGCCAACGTCCTGACTTTC. Residues: CASSLGQGAGANVLTF.

This clone was seen only once. The sample carries other DNA sequences with the same CDR3. The rearrangement uses TRBV29-1 and TRBJ1-5; D might be TRBD1 (5 bases). Germline V lookup: CDR1 SQVTM, CDR2 ANQGSEA. The CDR3 totals 13 residues. V lost 4 bases, J lost 2 bases, and 9 bases lay in between. The CDR3 spells CSVAGGGNQPQHF. As DNA, the CDR3 is TGCAGCGTTGCCGGGGGAGGCAATCAGCCCCAGCATTTT.

The CDR3 coding sequence is TGTGCCAGCAGCGGCGGGACTCCCAACTATGGCTACACCTTC. Protein sequence: CASSGGTPNYGYTF. The V call is TRBV9, the J call TRBJ1-2, with D possibly being TRBD1 (5 bases). Trimming shortened V by 3 bases and J by 2 bases, and 11 bases separated the two germline ends. Germline V lookup: CDR1 SGDLS, CDR2 YYNGEE. CDR3 size: 14 residues. The whole variable domain, filled in from reference TRBV9 and TRBJ1-2, reads DSGVTQTPKHLITATGQRVTLRCSPRSGDLSVYWYQQSLDQGLQFLIQYYNGEERAKGNILERFSAQQFPDLHSELNLSSLELGDSALYFCASSGGTPNYGYTFGSGTRLTVV.

This sequence joins TRBV25-1 and TRBJ2-3; D is unresolved. The CDR3 extends over 11 amino acids. Trimming shortened V by 6 bases and J by 4 bases, and 5 bases separated the two germline ends. Germline V CDR1 and CDR2: MGHDK, SYGVNS. The CDR3 loop is CASRRSDTQYF. CDR3 nucleotide sequence: TGTGCCAGCAGGCGCTCAGATACGCAGTATTTT.

The chain carries TRBV29-1 and TRBJ2-7; weak D call: TRBD1 (5 bases). The CDR3 is 14 amino acids. V was shortened by 4 bases and J by 0 bases, with 13 bases between the two germline ends. Germline V CDR1 and CDR2: SQVTM, ANQGSEA. The CDR3, as DNA: TGCAGCGTTGCTCAGGGATGGGGCTCCTACGAGCAGTACTTC. Residues: CSVAQGWGSYEQYF.

The chain has TRBV30 and TRBJ1-5; TRBD1 agrees at 7 bases. The CDR3 loop spans 15 amino acids. Trimming cost V 0 bases and J 3 bases; bases outside gene matches: 5. Germline loops: CDR1 GTSNPN, CDR2 SVGIG (reference sequence). CDR3 nucleotides: TGTGCCTGGAGTGTAAAGGGGGCCCTCAATCAGCCCCAGCATTTT. This gives the protein CAWSVKGALNQPQHF.

This sequence joins TRBV28 and TRBJ1-6, with a weak D call TRBD1 (5 bases). Trimming cost V 4 bases and J 12 bases, with 16 bases left between them. The V gene's germline CDR1 is MDHEN and CDR2 SYDVKM. There are 14 residues in the CDR3. The CDR3 reads CASSSTATRGPLHF. Written as DNA, the CDR3 is TGTGCCAGCAGTTCGACAGCCACCCGCGGACCCCTCCACTTT.

J is TRBJ2-1 and V is TRBV29-1, with D unclear. V gave up 4 bases and J gave up 1 base, with 8 bases separating them. The CDR3 has 13 residues. In germline, CDR1 is SQVTM, CDR2 ANQGSEA. This CDR3 is CSVVSRSYNEQFF. The CDR3 DNA reads TGCAGCGTTGTGAGTAGGTCCTACAATGAGCAGTTCTTC.

The genes are TRBV2 and TRBJ1-2; D is uncertain. V was pared by 6 bases and J by 9 bases, with 11 bases between. Looked up from germline, CDR1 is SNHLY and CDR2 is FYNNEI. CDR3 length: 11 residues. The CDR3 DNA follows: TGTGCCAGCAGGGGAGACATGAGCTACACCTTC. Protein: CASRGDMSYTF.

The chain links TRBV2 to TRBJ2-3, with 7 bases fitting TRBD2. This CDR3 has 15 residues. V was clipped by 5 bases and J by 2 bases; unmatched bases: 7. The germline V gene encodes CDR1 SNHLY and CDR2 FYNNEI. The CDR3 coding sequence is TGTGCCAGCAGTCTACTAGCGCCTTCCACAGATACGCAGTATTTT. Translated: CASSLLAPSTDTQYF.

The chain links TRBV30 to TRBJ1-2, with D hard to call. V gave up 3 bases and J gave up 5 bases, with 13 bases separating them. The germline CDR1 and CDR2 sequences are GTSNPN and SVGIG (reference sequence). CDR3 length equals 13 residues. The CDR3 region is CAWRFQAGYGYTF. For the CDR3, the DNA is TGTGCCTGGAGGTTCCAGGCCGGTTATGGCTACACCTTC. The complete variable domain, with remaining parts taken from reference TRBV30 and TRBJ1-2, reads SQTIHQWPATLVQPVGSPLSLECTVEGTSNPNLYWYRQAAGRGLQLLFYSVGIGQISSEVPQNLSASRPQDRQFILSSKKLLLSDSGFYLCAWRFQAGYGYTFGSGTRLTVV.

This chain links TRBV29-1 with TRBJ1-2, with D possibly TRBD1 on 5 matching bases. The CDR3 consists of 13 residues. The germline V gene has CDR1 SQVTM and CDR2 ANQGSEA. The V end lost 6 bases, the J end lost 6 bases, and 17 bases lay between the germline ends. The CDR3 nucleotides read TGCAGCGTCGCATTACCCTCGGGGGATGGCTACACCTTC. This gives the protein CSVALPSGDGYTF. Based on the CDR3 plus reference TRBV29-1 and TRBJ1-2, the full variable domain is SAVISQKPSRDICQRGTSLTIQCQVDSQVTMMFWYRQQPGQSLTLIATANQGSEATYESGFVIDKFPISRPNLTFSTLTVSNMSPEDSSIYLCSVALPSGDGYTFGSGTRLTVV.

On this clone itself: Different DNA sequences within this sample yield the same CDR3. The J gene is TRBJ2-2, the V gene TRBV4-3; the D gene is possibly TRBD1 (8 bases). This CDR3 comprises 14 residues. The V gene's germline CDR1 is LGHNA and CDR2 YSLEER. Trimming took off 4 bases at V and 5 bases at J, with 11 bases between the two ends. CDR3 sequence: CASSLQGGTGELFF. CDR3 bases: TGCGCCAGCAGCCTACAGGGGGGGACCGGGGAGCTGTTTTTT.

This clone came up once. The chain carries TRBV29-1 and TRBJ1-4; 8 bases line up with TRBD1. V was clipped by 7 bases and J by 12 bases; unmatched bases: 7. The germline V gene has CDR1 SQVTM and CDR2 ANQGSEA. CDR3 length: 11 residues. The CDR3: CSAWAGGELFF. As DNA, the CDR3 is TGCAGCGCCTGGGCAGGGGGCGAACTGTTTTTT.

Here the CDR3 reads CASSPQGILQETQYF. DNA of the CDR3: TGCGCCAGCAGCCCCCAGGGGATCCTTCAAGAGACCCAGTACTTC. The chain combines TRBV5-1 with TRBJ2-5, with D tentatively TRBD1 (6 bases). V lost 4 bases and J 2 bases, leaving 15 bases between the germline ends. The CDR3 is 15 amino acids. Germline V gives CDR1 SGHRS, CDR2 YFSETQ.

The genes are TRBV6-5 and TRBJ1-1; D is unclear. V shed 0 bases and J shed 1 base, with 6 bases lying between them. The CDR3 length is 14 residues. Per germline, CDR1 MNHEY and CDR2 SVGAGI. The CDR3 here is CASSYSTRNTEAFF. The CDR3, as DNA: TGTGCCAGCAGTTACTCCACCAGGAACACTGAAGCTTTCTTT.

V gene TRBV2 combines with J gene TRBJ1-5; no clear D. The CDR3 covers 13 residues. CDR1 and CDR2 from the germline V gene are SNHLY and FYNNEI. The ends were cut back, 3 bases at V and 1 base at J, with 4 bases in the middle. The CDR3 nucleotides are TGTGCCAGCAGTGACGAAAGCAATCAGCCCCAGCATTTT. This encodes CASSDESNQPQHF.

The chain links TRBV7-8 to TRBJ2-3; 12 bases fit TRBD2. V lost 5 bases, J lost 4 bases, and 13 bases stayed unmatched. The CDR3 covers 18 residues. Germline values: CDR1 SGHVS, CDR2 FQNEAQ. For the CDR3, the DNA is TGTGCCAGCAGCCCCCCTCGGGGCCTAGCGGGGGGGGCAGATACGCAGTATTTT. Amino acids: CASSPPRGLAGGADTQYF.